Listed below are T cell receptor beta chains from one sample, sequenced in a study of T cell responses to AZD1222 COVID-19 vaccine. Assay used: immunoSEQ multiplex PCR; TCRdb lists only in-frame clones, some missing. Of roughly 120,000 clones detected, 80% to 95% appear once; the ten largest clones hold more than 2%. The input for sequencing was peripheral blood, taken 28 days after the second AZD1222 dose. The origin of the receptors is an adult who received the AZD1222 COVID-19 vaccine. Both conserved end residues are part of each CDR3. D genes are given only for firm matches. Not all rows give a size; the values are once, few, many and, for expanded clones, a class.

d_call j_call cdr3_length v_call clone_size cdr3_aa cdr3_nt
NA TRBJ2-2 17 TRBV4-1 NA CASSLGLRGPNTGELFF TGCGCCAGCAGCCTGGGGCTTAGGGGCCCGAACACCGGGGAGCTGTTTTTT
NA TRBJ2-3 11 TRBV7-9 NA CARRRLDTQYF TGTGCCCGGAGGAGGCTTGATACGCAGTATTTT
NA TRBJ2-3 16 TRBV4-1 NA CASSLMIVGRGDTQYF TGCGCCAGCAGCCTAATGATCGTGGGGCGGGGAGATACGCAGTATTTT
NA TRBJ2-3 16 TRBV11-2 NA CASSLVRQGVTDTQYF TGTGCCAGCAGCTTAGTAAGGCAGGGAGTAACAGATACGCAGTATTTT
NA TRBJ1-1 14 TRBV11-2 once CASSLDWLNTEAFF TGTGCCAGCAGCTTAGATTGGCTGAACACTGAAGCTTTCTTT
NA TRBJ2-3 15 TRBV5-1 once CASSSIMGRADTQYF TGCGCCAGCAGCTCTATAATGGGTAGGGCAGATACGCAGTATTTT
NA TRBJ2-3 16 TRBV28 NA CASSLTQLTSTDTQYF TGTGCCAGCAGTTTAACACAACTAACTAGCACAGATACGCAGTATTTT
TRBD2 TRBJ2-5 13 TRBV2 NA CASRGEGRETQYF TGTGCCAGCAGGGGGGAGGGGCGAGAGACCCAGTACTTC
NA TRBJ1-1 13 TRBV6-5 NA CASSYQPGTEAFF TGTGCCAGCAGTTACCAACCGGGCACTGAAGCTTTCTTT
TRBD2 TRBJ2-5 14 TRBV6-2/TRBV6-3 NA CASSPSGEWETQYF TGTGCCAGCAGCCCCAGCGGGGAGTGGGAGACCCAGTACTTC
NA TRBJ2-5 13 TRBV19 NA CASSIGSEETQYF TGTGCCAGTAGTATCGGCAGCGAAGAGACCCAGTACTTC
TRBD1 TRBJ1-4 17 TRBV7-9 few CASSRSRAQGGNEKLFF TGTGCCAGCAGCCGTAGCCGGGCCCAGGGGGGAAATGAAAAACTGTTTTTT
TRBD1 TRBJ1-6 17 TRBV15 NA CATSPGQGELYNSPLHF TGTGCCACCAGCCCCGGACAGGGGGAATTATATAATTCACCCCTCCACTTT
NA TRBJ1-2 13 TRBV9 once CASSTRVNYGYTF TGTGCCAGCAGCACGCGAGTTAACTATGGCTACACCTTC
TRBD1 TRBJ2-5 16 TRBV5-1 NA CASSSTTSTGEETQYF TGCGCCAGCAGCTCGACAACTTCGACAGGGGAAGAGACCCAGTACTTC
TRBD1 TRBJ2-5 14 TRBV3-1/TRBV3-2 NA CASSRIGGVGTQYF TGTGCCAGCAGCCGTATAGGGGGCGTGGGGACCCAGTACTTC
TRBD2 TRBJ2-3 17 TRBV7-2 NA CASSLGSGAISTDTQYF TGTGCCAGCAGCTTAGGTAGCGGGGCAATTAGCACAGATACGCAGTATTTT
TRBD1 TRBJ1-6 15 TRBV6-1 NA CASSDQTGDNSPLHF TGTGCCAGCAGTGATCAAACAGGGGATAATTCACCCCTCCACTTT
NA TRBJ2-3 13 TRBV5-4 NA CASSLRGVDTQYF TGTGCCAGCAGCTTGAGGGGGGTAGATACGCAGTATTTT
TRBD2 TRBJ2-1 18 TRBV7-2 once CASSLEGSGGASYNEQFF TGTGCCAGCAGCTTAGAAGGTAGCGGGGGGGCCTCTTACAATGAGCAGTTCTTC
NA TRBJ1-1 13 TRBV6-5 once CASQGFGNTEAFF TGTGCCAGTCAGGGTTTTGGTAACACTGAAGCTTTCTTT
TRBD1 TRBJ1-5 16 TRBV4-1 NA CASSQFRQGPNQPQHF TGCGCCAGCAGCCAATTTAGACAGGGCCCAAATCAGCCCCAGCATTTT
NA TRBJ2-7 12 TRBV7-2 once CASSLDRDEQYF TGTGCCAGCAGCTTAGACAGAGACGAGCAGTACTTC
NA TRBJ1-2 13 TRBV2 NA CASSAYREGGYTF TGTGCCAGCAGCGCATACAGGGAGGGTGGCTACACCTTC
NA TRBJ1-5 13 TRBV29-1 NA CSVADMLNQPQHF TGCAGCGTTGCAGACATGCTTAATCAGCCCCAGCATTTT
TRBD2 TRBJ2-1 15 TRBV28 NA CASSLDLAAYNEQFF TGTGCCAGCAGTTTAGATCTAGCGGCCTACAATGAGCAGTTCTTC
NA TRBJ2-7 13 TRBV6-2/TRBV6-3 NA CASSSRQGGEQYF TGTGCCAGCAGTTCCCGGCAGGGGGGTGAGCAGTACTTC
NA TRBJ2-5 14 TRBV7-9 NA CASSLLGMSETQYF TGTGCCAGCAGCTTATTAGGGATGTCGGAGACCCAGTACTTC
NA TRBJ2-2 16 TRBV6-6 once CASSYSGGKLTGELFF TGTGCCAGCAGTTACTCTGGGGGGAAACTTACCGGGGAGCTGTTTTTT
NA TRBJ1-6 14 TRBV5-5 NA CASSLLVSDSPLHF TGTGCCAGCAGCTTGCTCGTTTCGGATTCACCCCTCCACTTT
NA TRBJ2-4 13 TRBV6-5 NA CASSYPAENIQYF TGTGCCAGCAGTTACCCAGCAGAAAACATTCAGTACTTC
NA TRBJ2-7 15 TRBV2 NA CASSEGGRGGYEQYF TGTGCCAGCAGTGAAGGGGGCAGGGGTGGCTACGAGCAGTACTTC
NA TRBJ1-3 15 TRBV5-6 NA CASSLGPLTGNTIYF TGTGCCAGCAGCCTGGGACCCTTAACTGGAAACACCATATATTTT
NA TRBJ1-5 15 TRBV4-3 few CASSQDRDNNQPQHF TGCGCCAGCAGCCAAGACCGGGACAACAATCAGCCCCAGCATTTT
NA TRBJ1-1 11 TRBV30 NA CAWDRFSEAFF TGTGCCTGGGACAGGTTTTCTGAAGCTTTCTTT
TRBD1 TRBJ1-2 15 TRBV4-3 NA CASSQTGASSYGYTF TGCGCCAGCAGCCAAACAGGGGCCAGTAGCTATGGCTACACCTTC
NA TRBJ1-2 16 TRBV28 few CASSSSSGSGIYGYTF TGTGCCAGCAGTTCCAGTTCCGGGAGTGGGATCTATGGCTACACCTTC
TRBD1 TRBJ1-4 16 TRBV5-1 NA CASSPGTVATNEKLFF TGCGCCAGCAGCCCGGGGACAGTTGCAACTAATGAAAAACTGTTTTTT
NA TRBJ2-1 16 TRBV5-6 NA CASSLVRGASYNEQFF TGTGCCAGCAGCTTGGTCCGGGGGGCGTCCTACAATGAGCAGTTCTTC